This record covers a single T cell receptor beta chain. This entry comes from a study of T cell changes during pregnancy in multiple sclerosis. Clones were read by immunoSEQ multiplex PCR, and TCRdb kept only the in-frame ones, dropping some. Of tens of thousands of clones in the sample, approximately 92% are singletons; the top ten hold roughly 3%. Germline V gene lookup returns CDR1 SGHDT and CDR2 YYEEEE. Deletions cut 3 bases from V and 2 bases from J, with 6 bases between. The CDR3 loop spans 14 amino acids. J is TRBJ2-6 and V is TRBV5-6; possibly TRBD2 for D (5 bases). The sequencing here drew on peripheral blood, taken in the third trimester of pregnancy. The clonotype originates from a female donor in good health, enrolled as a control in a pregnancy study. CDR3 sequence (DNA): TGTGCCAGCAGCTCGGGGACTGGGGCCAACGTCCTGACTTTC. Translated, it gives CASSSGTGANVLTF.